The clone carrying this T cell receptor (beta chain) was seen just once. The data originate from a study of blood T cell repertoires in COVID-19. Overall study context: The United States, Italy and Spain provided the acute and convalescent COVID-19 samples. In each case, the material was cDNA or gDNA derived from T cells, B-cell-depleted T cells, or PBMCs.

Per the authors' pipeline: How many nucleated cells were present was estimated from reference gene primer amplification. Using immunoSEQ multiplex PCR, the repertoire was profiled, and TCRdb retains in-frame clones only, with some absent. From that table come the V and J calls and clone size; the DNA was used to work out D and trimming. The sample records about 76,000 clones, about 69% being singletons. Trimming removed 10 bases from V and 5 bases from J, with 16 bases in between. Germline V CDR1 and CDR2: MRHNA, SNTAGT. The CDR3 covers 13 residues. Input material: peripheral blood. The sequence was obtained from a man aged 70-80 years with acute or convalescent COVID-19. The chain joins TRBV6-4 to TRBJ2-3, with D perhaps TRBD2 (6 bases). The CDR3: CATGGVAGDTQYF. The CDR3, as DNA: TGTGCCACCGGCGGGGTAGCTGGAGATACGCAGTATTTT.